This entry lists 28 T cell receptor beta chains sequenced from one sample in a study of T cells in Graves' hyperthyroidism and ophthalmopathy. Template material for amplifying TCR beta CDR3 regions consisted of RNA transcripts. The study used the HTBI primer set for a first-round RT-PCR of the TCR CDR3. One entry per CDR3 protein, called by TCRdb with MiXCR from the multiplex PCR reads. Of fewer than 750,000 distinct CDR3 sequences in the sample, over 12% were seen once. Sequenced: blood. All receptors come from a woman aged 40 to 55 with Graves' ophthalmopathy.

The chain combines TRBV6-1 with TRBJ1-1; D perhaps matches TRBD1 (5 bases). The CDR3 length is 13 residues. Trimming removed 5 bases at V and 8 bases at J, with 15 bases between. CDR1 and CDR2 (germline): MNHNS, SASEGT. CDR3 region: CASSRTRLPEAFF. CDR3 nucleotide sequence: TGTGCCAGCAGTAGGACAAGGCTGCCAGAAGCTTTCTTT.

Worth noting for this clonotype: Sequence at one end of the junction differs from germline and may be a read error. The rearrangement joins TRBV7-9 to TRBJ1-2; D is possibly TRBD1 (6 bases). Germline V gene data show CDR1 as SEHNR and CDR2 as FQNEAQ (reference sequence). The CDR3 runs 15 residues. The CDR3 protein is CVSSRGREFNYGYTF. DNA of the CDR3: TGTGTCAGCAGCCGGGGGCGGGAGTTCAACTATGGCTACACCTTC.

This clonotype was picked up many times. This rearrangement joins TRBV20-1 to TRBJ1-2; 7 bases are shared with TRBD1. V shed 5 bases, J shed 13 bases, and the junction held 16 bases outside the gene matches. Germline V gene data show CDR1 as DFQATT and CDR2 as SNEGSKA (reference sequence). The CDR3 loop spans 13 amino acids. The CDR3 here is CSAGSGTAVPATF. The CDR3 DNA sequence: TGCAGTGCTGGGTCCGGGACAGCCGTGCCTGCCACCTTC.

This chain connects TRBV28 to TRBJ2-7; TRBD2 matches at 10 bases. There are 15 residues in the CDR3. V lost 3 bases and J lost 5; bases outside the gene matches: 7. The germline V gene encodes CDR1 MDHEN and CDR2 SYDVKM. The CDR3 protein is CASSFVSGRSNEQYF. The CDR3 DNA reads TGTGCCAGCAGTTTCGTTAGCGGGAGGTCCAACGAGCAGTACTTC.

Many counts were recorded for this clonotype. The germline gene is not matched at one end of the junction; a read error may be the cause. The chain couples TRBV7-8 to TRBJ2-5, with D possibly called TRBD1 or TRBD2 (5 bases each). CDR3 length: 15 residues. Germline CDR1 reads SGHVS; CDR2 reads FQNEAQ. The CDR3 protein is CAGSLLGESWETQYF. CDR3 nucleotides: TGTGCCGGCAGCTTATTGGGGGAGTCTTGGGAGACCCAGTACTTC.

This clonotype was recorded many times. The genes are TRBV9 and TRBJ2-5; 10 bases are shared with TRBD1. The germline V gene encodes CDR1 SGDLS and CDR2 YYNGEE. The V gene end was trimmed by 3 bases and the J gene end by 3 bases; junction bases not matched to a gene: 5. The CDR3 consists of 15 residues. CDR3 coding DNA: TGTGCCAGCAGCGCAGGGACAGGGGCGGAAGAGACCCAGTACTTC. This translates into CASSAGTGAEETQYF.

This clonotype was seen at least ten times. This rearrangement joins TRBV29-1 to TRBJ2-7, with TRBD2 matching 7 bases. The J segment lost 0 bases and the V segment lost 6 bases, leaving 20 bases of the junction unmatched. Germline V gene data show CDR1 as SQVTM and CDR2 as ANQGSEA. The CDR3 spans 18 residues. CDR3 residues: CSVQIRGLAGMFSYEQYF. The DNA of the CDR3 is TGCAGCGTACAAATTCGGGGATTAGCGGGTATGTTCTCCTACGAGCAGTACTTC.

This clonotype showed up many times. The CDR3 sequence: CASSEPPSSGTPNYYGYTF. As DNA, the CDR3 is TGTGCCAGCAGTGAACCACCTTCTTCCGGGACACCGAACTACTATGGCTACACCTTC. The chain uses TRBV25-1 and TRBJ1-2; the D gene is possibly TRBD1 (6 bases). The germline V and J ends were trimmed by 2 bases and 3 bases, with 25 bases remaining between them. CDR1 is MGHDK and CDR2 is SYGVNS in the germline V gene. This CDR3 comprises 19 residues.

The V gene is TRBV30, the J gene TRBJ1-1; D gene unclear. Trimming pared 0 bases from V and 7 bases from J, leaving 18 bases between. CDR3 length equals 15 residues. Germline CDR1 is GTSNPN and CDR2 is SVGIG (reference sequence). In DNA form, the CDR3 reads TGTGCCTGGAGTGTCATTCCCAGGACTTTCGATGAAGCTTTCTTT. As protein: CAWSVIPRTFDEAFF.

In its sample, this clonotype was seen many times. The chain carries TRBV24-1 and TRBJ2-2; no firm D call. Looked up from germline, CDR1 is KGHDR and CDR2 is SFDVKD. V was trimmed by 0 bases and J by 0 bases, leaving 4 bases between them. The CDR3 runs 15 residues. CDR3 in amino acids: CATSDLQPNTGELFF. The CDR3 coding sequence is TGTGCCACCAGTGATTTGCAACCGAACACCGGGGAGCTGTTTTTT.

This clonotype was seen more than once but under ten times. This chain joins TRBV4-2 and TRBJ1-5, with D perhaps TRBD1 (5 bases). Deletions cut 4 bases from V and 3 bases from J, with 10 bases between. Germline lookup yields CDR1 LGHNA and CDR2 YNFKEQ. This CDR3 spans 14 amino acids. The CDR3 reads CASSRDRTNQPQHF. For the CDR3, the DNA is TGTGCCAGCAGCCGGGACCGCACCAATCAGCCCCAGCATTTT.

The chain employs TRBV6-1 and TRBJ2-7; 8 positions match TRBD1. CDR1 is MNHNS, CDR2 SASEGT, per germline. V shed 6 bases, J shed 1 base, and the junction held 8 bases outside the gene matches. The CDR3 totals 15 residues. CDR3 residues: CASRTEQGGSYEQYF. The CDR3 DNA reads as TGTGCCAGCAGGACCGAACAGGGGGGATCCTACGAGCAGTACTTC.

V usage is TRBV13 and J usage is TRBJ2-2; TRBD2 is a possible D gene (5 bases). The CDR3 runs to 15 residues. V was cut by 5 bases and J by 0 bases, with 10 bases left in between. Per the germline V gene, CDR1 is PRHDT and CDR2 is FYEKMQ (reference sequence). Here the CDR3 reads CASSTSRANTGELFF. DNA of the CDR3: TGTGCCAGCAGCACTAGTCGTGCGAACACCGGGGAGCTGTTTTTT.

This clonotype was recorded at least ten times. The chain uses TRBV20-1 and TRBJ2-5, with D uncertain. This CDR3 contains 11 residues. Germline CDR1 and CDR2: DFQATT and SNEGSKA (reference sequence). V shed 6 bases and J shed 5 bases, with 10 bases lying between them. The DNA of the CDR3 is TGCAGTGCCCCCGAAGTGGAGACCCAGTACTTC. Its translation is CSAPEVETQYF.

This clonotype has ten or more counts. The V gene is TRBV11-2, the J gene TRBJ1-2; D remains unclear. V lost 6 bases and J 4 bases, leaving 12 bases between the germline ends. The CDR3 length is 13 residues. Germline V gene data show CDR1 as SGHAT and CDR2 as FQNNGV. The CDR3 nucleotides read TGTGCCAGCAGGCCCCGGACGGTCTATGGCTACACCTTC. Its protein is CASRPRTVYGYTF.

Comment on this clonotype: A much larger clone differs from this one at a single base, so this may be a read error. This chain links TRBV6-1 with TRBJ2-2; perhaps TRBD1 as D (6 bases). Trimming cost V 6 bases and J 1 base, with 12 bases left between them. Germline CDR1 MNHNS, CDR2 SASEGT. This CDR3 spans 15 amino acids. CDR3 DNA: TGTGCCAGCAGCTCCCGGGACAAGAACACCGGGGAGCTGTTTTTT. Translated: CASSSRDKNTGELFF.

The sample holds a few counts of this clonotype. The V and J genes are TRBV11-1 and TRBJ2-2; possibly TRBD2 for D (6 bases). The ends were cut back, 1 base at V and 4 bases at J, with 13 bases in the middle. The germline V gene encodes CDR1 SGHAT and CDR2 FQDESV (reference sequence). This CDR3 is 16 amino acids long. The CDR3 coding sequence is TGTGCCAGCAGCTTAGGGATCGGGGGTGCCACCGGGGAGCTGTTTTTT. Translated, it gives CASSLGIGGATGELFF.

This clonotype was counted ten times or more. The chain recombines TRBV9 with TRBJ1-5; D is unclear. V was clipped by 3 bases and J by 1 base, with 11 bases between them. Germline V lookup: CDR1 SGDLS, CDR2 YYNGEE. The length of the CDR3 is 15 residues. In nucleotides, the CDR3 is TGTGCCAGCAGCGCCACGAGCGAGAGCAATCAGCCCCAGCATTTT. Translated, it gives CASSATSESNQPQHF.

This clonotype was detected ten times or more. The chain is built from TRBV28 and TRBJ2-7, with a possible D match to TRBD2 (6 bases). Trimming shortened V by 7 bases and J by 1 base, and 11 bases separated the two germline ends. The germline V gene encodes CDR1 MDHEN and CDR2 SYDVKM. This CDR3 contains 13 residues. The CDR3, as DNA: TGTGCCAGCACCTCTGGGGGGTCCTACGAGCAGTACTTC. It encodes CASTSGGSYEQYF.

This clonotype was found many times. The chain has TRBV19 and TRBJ2-5; possibly TRBD1 for D (8 bases). The CDR3 extends over 14 amino acids. With 8 bases removed from V and 9 bases from J, the gap between germline ends came to 22 bases. The germline gives CDR1 LNHDA, CDR2 SQIVND (reference sequence). CDR3: CASSAGQAFGAQYF. In nucleotides, the CDR3 is TGTGCCAGTTCAGCGGGACAGGCCTTCGGGGCCCAGTACTTC.

In its sample, this clonotype was seen many times. The chain combines TRBV9 with TRBJ1-2; D not resolved. CDR3 length equals 12 residues. Germline lookup yields CDR1 SGDLS and CDR2 YYNGEE. Trimming shortened V by 0 bases and J by 8 bases, and 8 bases separated the two germline ends. The CDR3 DNA follows: TGTGCCAGCAGCGTAGAAGGGTCGGGCTACACCTTC. This gives the protein CASSVEGSGYTF.

This chain connects TRBV19 to TRBJ2-5, with TRBD1 matching over 8 bases. With V trimmed by 6 bases and J by 4 bases, 10 bases remained unmatched. This CDR3 spans 15 amino acids. CDR1 LNHDA and CDR2 SQIVND come from the germline V gene (reference sequence). This CDR3 is CASSPGQGCGETQYF. The DNA for the CDR3 is TGTGCCAGTAGCCCCGGACAGGGTTGCGGAGAGACCCAGTACTTC.

This clonotype was seen many times. The rearrangement links TRBV30 to TRBJ1-6; perhaps TRBD1 as D (5 bases). The CDR3 has 14 residues. The germline V and J ends were trimmed by 3 bases and 10 bases, with 16 bases remaining between them. Germline CDR1 reads GTSNPN; CDR2 reads SVGIG (reference sequence). This CDR3 is CAWRPAGPDSPLHF. In DNA form, the CDR3 reads TGTGCCTGGAGGCCCGCGGGGCCCGACTCACCCCTCCACTTT.

This clonotype was picked up many times. J is TRBJ1-2 and V is TRBV15; no reliable D call. The CDR3 contains 12 residues. Germline loops: CDR1 LNHNV, CDR2 YYDKDF (reference sequence). Trimming stripped 0 bases from V and 8 bases from J, with 7 bases between. This chain's CDR3 is CATSRDRGGYTF. The CDR3 DNA reads as TGTGCCACCAGCAGAGATCGTGGGGGCTACACCTTC.

In DNA, the CDR3 is TGCGCCAGCAGCGAACCCGGGACAGGGCGGTACGGCTACACCTTC. This encodes CASSEPGTGRYGYTF. The V gene is TRBV4-3, the J gene TRBJ1-2; 9 nucleotides align to TRBD1. CDR3 size: 15 residues. Germline lookup yields CDR1 LGHNA and CDR2 YSLEER. The junction had 12 bases not matched to a gene; V was cut back by 5 bases and J by 8 bases.

The table lists this clonotype with a few counts. V is TRBV6-5 and J is TRBJ2-4; 10 bases match TRBD2. The CDR3 extends over 17 amino acids. Looked up from germline, CDR1 is MNHEY and CDR2 is SVGAGI. The J segment lost 7 bases and the V segment lost 0 bases, leaving 9 bases of the junction unmatched. CDR3 DNA: TGTGCCAGCAGTTACTCTTCGGGACTAGCGTTTTGGAACATTCAGTACTTC. It specifies CASSYSSGLAFWNIQYF.

This clonotype appeared many times. The J gene is TRBJ2-2, the V gene TRBV6-5; D is unclear. Germline assignment: CDR1 MNHEY and CDR2 SVGAGI. This CDR3 is built from 14 residues. V shed 2 bases and J shed 4 bases, with 8 bases lying between them. The CDR3 DNA is TGTGCCAGCAGTTACGGGGTGGGCACCGGGGAGCTGTTTTTT. Encoded protein: CASSYGVGTGELFF.

This clonotype was seen ten or more times. The chain couples TRBV27 to TRBJ1-5, with TRBD1 identical over 7 bases. The V gene end was trimmed by 6 bases and the J gene end by 2 bases; junction bases not matched to a gene: 10. The CDR3 runs 16 residues. Germline CDR1 and CDR2: MNHEY and SMNVEV (reference sequence). The CDR3 loop reads CASRSDRAGGNQPQHF. DNA for the CDR3: TGTGCCAGCAGGTCTGACAGGGCAGGGGGCAATCAGCCCCAGCATTTT.